This TCR beta chain comes out of a study of blood T cell repertoires in COVID-19. The data were produced by immunoSEQ multiplex PCR, yet TCRdb's version contains in-frame clones alone and is incomplete. This table has about 210,000 clones, around 88% appearing once. V lost 4 bases and J lost 6; bases outside the gene matches: 6. CDR1 and CDR2 from the germline V gene are SEHNR and FQNEAQ (reference sequence). The CDR3 is made up of 16 amino acids. V is TRBV7-9 and J is TRBJ2-3, with 14 bases aligning to TRBD2. The source of this sequence is a woman between 40 and 50 years old with acute COVID-19. What was sequenced was PBMCs or T cells enriched from blood (not recorded which). Here the CDR3 reads CASSSTSGRGVDTQYF. The CDR3 coding sequence is TGTGCCAGCAGCTCGACTAGCGGGAGGGGGGTGGATACGCAGTATTTT.